Sequencing of this TCR beta chain was carried out in a study of cytomegalovirus exposure and HLA in healthy donors. Study observations and caveats: Sequencing depth across donors, presence/absence analyses assumed, was roughly uniform. The likely origin of a cluster of highly shared sequence variants was a sequencing artifact.

PCR used 60 Vbeta primers and 13 Jbeta primers. The table came from immunoSEQ multiplex PCR; TCRdb's copy has only in-frame clones and leaves some out. Of 98,000 or so clones listed, approximately 76% were seen once; the top ten hold about 5%. Germline trimming cut 1 base from V and 3 bases from J; bases unmatched to any gene: 1. The CDR3 runs to 14 residues. The germline V gene encodes CDR1 SGHAT and CDR2 FQNNGV. A note on this clone: The target antigen is unknown.

This TCR was sampled from a young woman in good health and CMV-seropositive. Sequenced input: PBMCs. V usage is TRBV11-2 and J usage is TRBJ2-7, with 9 bases that match TRBD1. The CDR3 DNA sequence: TGTGCCAGCAGCTTAGGACAGGGGGTCTACGAGCAGTACTTC. This gives the protein CASSLGQGVYEQYF. The whole variable domain, filled in from reference TRBV11-2 and TRBJ2-7, reads EAGVAQSPRYKIIEKRQSVAFWCNPISGHATLYWYQQILGQGPKLLIQFQNNGVVDDSQLPKDRFSAERLKGVDSTLKIQPAKLEDSAVYLCASSLGQGVYEQYFGPGTRLTVT.